These T cell receptor beta chains were read from a single sample in a study of blood T cell repertoires in COVID-19. Only in-frame clones appear in the TCRdb table, and some are missing; sequencing was by immunoSEQ multiplex PCR. The repertoire holds roughly 190,000 clones, with over 75% as singletons. Sequencing was performed on peripheral blood. These receptors were obtained from a woman aged 50 to 60 with acute or convalescent COVID-19. Both conserved end residues are part of each CDR3. The D gene is left open where the match is weak. A row's size may be missing; if present it is once, few, many or a size class.

TRBV28	TRBJ2-5	TRBD2	.	CASSGLAGGTTQYF	TGTGCCAGCAGTGGACTAGCGGGGGGTACCACCCAGTACTTC
TRBV12-3/TRBV12-4	TRBJ1-1	.	.	CASSRRGKAFF	TGTGCCAGCAGCAGACGGGGGAAGGCTTTCTTT
TRBV3-1/TRBV3-2	TRBJ1-3	TRBD1	.	CASSQVQGQRAGNTIYF	TGTGCCAGCAGCCAAGTACAGGGGCAGAGAGCTGGAAACACCATATATTTT
TRBV3-1/TRBV3-2	TRBJ1-5	.	.	CASSQYNQPQHF	TGTGCCAGCAGCCAGTACAATCAGCCCCAGCATTTT
TRBV28	TRBJ2-1	.	.	CASLSAGYQEQFF	TGTGCCAGCCTCTCGGCCGGGTACCAAGAGCAGTTCTTC
TRBV6-2/TRBV6-3	TRBJ2-7	.	.	CASSPSRYEQYF	TGTGCCAGCAGCCCTTCTAGGTACGAGCAGTACTTC
TRBV30	TRBJ2-7	.	.	CARSVWAGNPYEQYF	TGTGCCCGGAGTGTATGGGCAGGGAATCCCTACGAGCAGTACTTC
TRBV5-1	TRBJ1-6	.	.	CASSLNRGYNSPLHF	TGCGCCAGCAGCTTGAATAGAGGGTACAATTCACCCCTCCACTTT
TRBV19	TRBJ1-5	.	.	CASSIPPRTVSNQPQHF	TGTGCCAGTAGTATTCCCCCGAGGACAGTTAGCAATCAGCCCCAGCATTTT
TRBV30	TRBJ1-2	TRBD1	once	CAWSSTGNYGYTF	TGTGCCTGGAGTTCGACAGGGAACTATGGCTACACCTTC
TRBV4-1	TRBJ1-6	.	.	CASSQEGAVTGAPLHF	TGCGCCAGCAGCCAAGAAGGGGCGGTCACAGGTGCACCCCTCCACTTT
TRBV12-3/TRBV12-4	TRBJ1-2	.	once	CASSRLNGYTF	TGTGCCAGCAGCCGCCTAAATGGCTACACCTTC
TRBV6-5	TRBJ1-3	TRBD1	.	CASSRDRLSGNTIYF	TGTGCCAGCAGTCGGGACAGACTATCTGGAAACACCATATATTTT
TRBV19	TRBJ2-7	TRBD2	.	CASSMRGLAGVPEQYF	TGTGCCAGTAGTATGAGGGGACTAGCGGGGGTACCCGAGCAGTACTTC
TRBV20-1	TRBJ1-1	TRBD1	once	CSASNHRGNTEAFF	TGCAGTGCTAGTAATCACAGGGGGAACACTGAAGCTTTCTTT
TRBV9	TRBJ2-3	TRBD2	.	CASSALAGGLDTQYF	TGTGCCAGCAGCGCACTAGCGGGGGGGTTGGATACGCAGTATTTT
TRBV25-1	TRBJ2-7	TRBD2	.	CASSPQTSGGTYEQYF	TGTGCCAGCAGTCCACAGACTAGCGGGGGAACCTACGAGCAGTACTTC
TRBV28	TRBJ1-2	TRBD1	.	CASRLSGGVYGYTF	TGTGCCAGCAGGCTTTCAGGGGGCGTCTATGGCTACACCTTC
TRBV30	TRBJ1-4	.	few	CAWSVMFGGKLFF	TGTGCCTGGAGTGTTATGTTTGGAGGAAAACTGTTTTTT
TRBV7-8	TRBJ2-7	TRBD2	.	CASSDPGLAGRTYEQYF	TGTGCCAGCAGCGATCCGGGACTAGCGGGGCGGACCTACGAGCAGTACTTC
TRBV5-1	TRBJ2-3	.	.	CASSFTTSSYADTQYF	TGCGCCAGCAGCTTCACGACTAGTTCGTACGCAGATACGCAGTATTTT
TRBV19	TRBJ2-5	.	.	CATSTPSGSQETQYF	TGTGCCACCTCTACTCCCTCCGGGAGCCAGGAGACCCAGTACTTC
TRBV6-5	TRBJ1-3	TRBD1	.	CASYSGTASGNTIYF	TGTGCCTCTTACTCGGGGACAGCCTCTGGAAACACCATATATTTT
TRBV6-2/TRBV6-3	TRBJ2-7	.	.	CASSEGGYLNEQYF	TGTGCCAGCAGCGAGGGCGGGTACTTGAACGAGCAGTACTTC
TRBV5-4	TRBJ1-1	.	.	CASSLGSGGNTEAFF	TGTGCCAGCAGCTTGGGGTCCGGGGGGAACACTGAAGCTTTCTTT
TRBV20-1	TRBJ2-7	.	.	CSASPIGRGVYEQYF	TGCAGTGCTAGTCCCATAGGGAGGGGGGTATACGAGCAGTACTTC
TRBV3-1/TRBV3-2	TRBJ2-1	.	.	CASGGANEQFF	TGTGCCAGCGGGGGGGCGAATGAGCAGTTCTTC
TRBV9	TRBJ2-7	TRBD2	few	CASSPGTSGVVGEQYF	TGTGCCAGCAGCCCGGGGACTAGCGGGGTGGTGGGTGAGCAGTACTTC
TRBV5-1	TRBJ2-5	.	.	CASSRSGTGSQETQYF	TGCGCCAGCAGCCGATCCGGAACAGGGTCCCAAGAGACCCAGTACTTC
TRBV2	TRBJ2-5	TRBD2	.	CASSPDGLAGAETQYF	TGTGCCAGCAGTCCCGATGGACTAGCGGGAGCAGAGACCCAGTACTTC
TRBV5-1	TRBJ1-2	TRBD1	.	CASRSTGTGSYGYTF	TGCGCCAGCAGGTCAACCGGGACAGGGAGCTATGGCTACACCTTC
TRBV9	TRBJ2-7	TRBD1	.	CATQQGAGESSYEQYF	TGTGCCACCCAACAGGGGGCTGGAGAAAGCTCCTACGAGCAGTACTTC
TRBV5-1	TRBJ2-1	.	.	CASSLASNSDSSYNEQFF	TGCGCCAGCAGCTTGGCATCTAATAGCGATAGCTCCTACAATGAGCAGTTCTTC
TRBV15	TRBJ1-5	.	once	CATSRAPLNQPQHF	TGTGCCACCAGCAGAGCCCCCCTTAATCAGCCCCAGCATTTT
TRBV28	TRBJ2-7	.	few	CASSFPGVSSYEQYF	TGTGCCAGCAGTTTCCCAGGGGTGAGCTCCTACGAGCAGTACTTC